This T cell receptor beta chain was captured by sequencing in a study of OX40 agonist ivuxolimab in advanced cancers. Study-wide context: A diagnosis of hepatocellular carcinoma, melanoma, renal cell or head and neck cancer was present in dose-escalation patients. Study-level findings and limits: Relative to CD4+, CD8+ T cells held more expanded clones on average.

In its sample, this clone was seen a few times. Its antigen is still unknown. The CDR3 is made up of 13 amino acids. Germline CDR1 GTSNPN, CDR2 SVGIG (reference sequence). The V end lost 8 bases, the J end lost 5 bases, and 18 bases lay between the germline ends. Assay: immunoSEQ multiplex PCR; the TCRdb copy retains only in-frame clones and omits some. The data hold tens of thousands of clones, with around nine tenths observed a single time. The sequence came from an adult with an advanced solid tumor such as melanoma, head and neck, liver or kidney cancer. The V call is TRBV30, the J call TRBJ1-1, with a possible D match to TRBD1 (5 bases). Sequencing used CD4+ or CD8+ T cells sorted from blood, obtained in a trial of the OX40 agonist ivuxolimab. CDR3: CARLDDSGTEAFF. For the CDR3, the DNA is TGTGCCAGACTCGACGACAGCGGAACTGAAGCTTTCTTT. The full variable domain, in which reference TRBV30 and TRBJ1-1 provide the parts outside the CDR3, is SQTIHQWPATLVQPVGSPLSLECTVEGTSNPNLYWYRQAAGRGLQLLFYSVGIGQISSEVPQNLSASRPQDRQFILSSKKLLLSDSGFYLCARLDDSGTEAFFGQGTRLTVV.